This T cell receptor (beta chain) was recovered during a study of T cells in Graves' hyperthyroidism and ophthalmopathy. Study observations and caveats: A 13 V-J model separated ophthalmopathy from stable hyperthyroidism.

Disease duration was under 3 months in the ophthalmopathy patients, who also had a Clinical Activity Score of at least 3 and a NOSPECS grade of at least 4. There were TCR beta CDR3 regions amplified from RNA transcripts. The primer set for the first-round RT-PCR of the TCR CDR3 was HTBI. From the multiplex PCR reads, TCRdb called clonotypes with MiXCR, one entry per CDR3 protein. This sample has hundreds of thousands of distinct CDR3 sequences; approximately 15% occur once, and the top ten carry about 4.5%. V dropped 1 base and J dropped 3 bases, with 12 bases sitting between them. Germline lookup yields CDR1 SGHTA and CDR2 FQGNSA. This CDR3 is 15 amino acids long. The table lists this clonotype with many counts. Its antigen is not known.

The chain carries TRBV7-2 and TRBJ2-5, with a possible D match to TRBD2 (6 bases). Sequencing input: blood. This TCR derives from a woman between 35 and 50 years old with Graves' ophthalmopathy. CDR3 protein: CASSLGRGLKETQYF. The CDR3 nucleotides read TGTGCCAGCAGCTTAGGTCGGGGGTTGAAAGAGACCCAGTACTTC.